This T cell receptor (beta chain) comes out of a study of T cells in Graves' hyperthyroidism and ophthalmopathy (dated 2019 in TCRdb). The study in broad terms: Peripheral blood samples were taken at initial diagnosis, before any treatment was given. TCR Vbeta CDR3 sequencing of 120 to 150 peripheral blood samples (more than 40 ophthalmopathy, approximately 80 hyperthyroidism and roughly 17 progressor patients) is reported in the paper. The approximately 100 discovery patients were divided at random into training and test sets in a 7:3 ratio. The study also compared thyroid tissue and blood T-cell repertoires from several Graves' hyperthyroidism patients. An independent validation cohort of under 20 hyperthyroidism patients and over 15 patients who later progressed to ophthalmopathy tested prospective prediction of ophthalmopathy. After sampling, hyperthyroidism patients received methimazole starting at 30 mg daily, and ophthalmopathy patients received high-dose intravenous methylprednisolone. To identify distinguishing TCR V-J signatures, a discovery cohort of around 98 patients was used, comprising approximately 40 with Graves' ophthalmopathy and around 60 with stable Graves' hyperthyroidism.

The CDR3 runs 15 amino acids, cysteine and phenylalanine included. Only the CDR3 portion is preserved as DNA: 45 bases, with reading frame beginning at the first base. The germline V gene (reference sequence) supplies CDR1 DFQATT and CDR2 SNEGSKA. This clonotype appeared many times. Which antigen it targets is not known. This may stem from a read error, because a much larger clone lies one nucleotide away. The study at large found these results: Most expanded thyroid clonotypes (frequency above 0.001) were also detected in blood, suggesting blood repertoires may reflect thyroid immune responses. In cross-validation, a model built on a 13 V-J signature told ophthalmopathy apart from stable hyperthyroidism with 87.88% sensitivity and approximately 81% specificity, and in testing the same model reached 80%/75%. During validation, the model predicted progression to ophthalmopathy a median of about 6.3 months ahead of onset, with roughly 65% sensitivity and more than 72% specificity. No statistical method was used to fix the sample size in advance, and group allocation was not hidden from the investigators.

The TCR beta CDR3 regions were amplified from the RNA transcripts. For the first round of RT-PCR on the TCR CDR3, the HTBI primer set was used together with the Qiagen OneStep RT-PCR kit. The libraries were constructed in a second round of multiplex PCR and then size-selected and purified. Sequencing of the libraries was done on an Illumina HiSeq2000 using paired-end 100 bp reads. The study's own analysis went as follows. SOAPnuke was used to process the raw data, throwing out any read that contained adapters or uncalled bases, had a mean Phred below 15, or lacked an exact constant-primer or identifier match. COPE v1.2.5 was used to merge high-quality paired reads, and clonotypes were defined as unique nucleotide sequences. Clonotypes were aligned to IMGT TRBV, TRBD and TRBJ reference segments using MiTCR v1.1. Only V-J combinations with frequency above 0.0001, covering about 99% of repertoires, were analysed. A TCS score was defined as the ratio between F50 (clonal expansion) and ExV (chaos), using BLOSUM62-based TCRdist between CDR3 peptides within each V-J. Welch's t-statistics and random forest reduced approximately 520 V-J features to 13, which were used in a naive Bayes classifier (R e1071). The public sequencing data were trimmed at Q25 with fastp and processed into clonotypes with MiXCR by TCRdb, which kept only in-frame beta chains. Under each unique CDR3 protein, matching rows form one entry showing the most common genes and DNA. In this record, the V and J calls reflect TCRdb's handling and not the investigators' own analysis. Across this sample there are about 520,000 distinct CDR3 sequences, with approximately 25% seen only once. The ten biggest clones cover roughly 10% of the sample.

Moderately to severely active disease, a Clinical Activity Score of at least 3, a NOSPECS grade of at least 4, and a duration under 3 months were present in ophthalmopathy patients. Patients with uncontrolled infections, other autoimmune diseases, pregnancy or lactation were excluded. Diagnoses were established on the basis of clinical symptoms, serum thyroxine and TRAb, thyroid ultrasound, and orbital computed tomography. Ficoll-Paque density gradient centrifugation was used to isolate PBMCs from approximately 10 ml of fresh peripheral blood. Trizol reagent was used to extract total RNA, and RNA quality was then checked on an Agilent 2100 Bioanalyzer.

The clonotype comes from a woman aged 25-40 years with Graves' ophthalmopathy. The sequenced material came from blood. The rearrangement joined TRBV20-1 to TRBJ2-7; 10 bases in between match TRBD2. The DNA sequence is TGCAGTGCTAGCCCTGGAGCGGGGGGGATCTCCGAGCAGCACTTC. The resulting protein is CSASPGAGGISEQHF.